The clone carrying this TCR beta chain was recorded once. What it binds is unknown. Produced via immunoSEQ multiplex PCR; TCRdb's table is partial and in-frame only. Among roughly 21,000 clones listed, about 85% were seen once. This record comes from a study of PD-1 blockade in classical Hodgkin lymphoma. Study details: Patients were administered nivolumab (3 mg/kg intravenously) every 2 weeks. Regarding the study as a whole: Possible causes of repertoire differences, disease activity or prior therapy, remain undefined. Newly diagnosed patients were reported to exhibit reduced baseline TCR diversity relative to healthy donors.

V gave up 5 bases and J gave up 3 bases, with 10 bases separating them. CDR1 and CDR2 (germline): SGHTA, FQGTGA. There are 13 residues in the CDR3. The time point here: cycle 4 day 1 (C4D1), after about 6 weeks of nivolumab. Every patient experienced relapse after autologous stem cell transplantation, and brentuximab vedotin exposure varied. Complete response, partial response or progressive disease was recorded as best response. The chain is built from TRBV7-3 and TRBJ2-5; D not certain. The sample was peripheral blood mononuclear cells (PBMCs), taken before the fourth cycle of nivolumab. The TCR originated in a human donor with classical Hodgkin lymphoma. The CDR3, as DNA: TGTGCCAGCAGCAGGACCACAAAAGAGACCCAGTACTTC. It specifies CASSRTTKETQYF.